This paragraph reports one T cell receptor beta chain. The protocol was immunoSEQ multiplex PCR, while the TCRdb copy is restricted to in-frame clones and leaves out a portion. The sample lists about 100,000 clones; 94% were seen once. This sample was taken from a study of T cell changes during pregnancy in multiple sclerosis. After removal of 2 bases from V and 11 bases from J, the junction contained 6 bases not matched to a gene. CDR3 length equals 13 residues. Germline CDR1 reads MGHRA; CDR2 reads YSYEKL. The chain links TRBV4-1 to TRBJ2-1, with 7 bases fitting TRBD2. The sample in question was peripheral blood, obtained before pregnancy. This receptor was taken from a female donor with multiple sclerosis, enrolled in a pregnancy study. CDR3 nucleotide sequence: TGCGCCAGCAGCCAACTACCGGGACTACAGCAGTTCTTC. Its protein product is CASSQLPGLQQFF.